These 27 T cell receptor beta chains came from one sample sequenced in a study of early T cells in non-severe SARS-CoV-2 infection. TCRdb analysed the 5' RACE reads with MiXCR anew, one entry per CDR3 protein. The table has around 82,000 distinct CDR3 sequences, roughly 15% seen once; the top ten hold about 0.59%. The sample comprised whole blood. The receptor set was obtained from an adult who was a healthcare worker with PCR-confirmed SARS-CoV-2 infection or an uninfected control (not recorded which).

This clonotype was recorded a few times. The chain joins TRBV24-1 to TRBJ1-5; no reliable D call. The CDR3 covers 15 residues. CDR1 and CDR2 from the germline V gene are KGHDR and SFDVKD. The V end lost 5 bases, the J end lost 3 bases, and 13 bases lay between the germline ends. The CDR3 spells CATSGSGGYNQPQHF. The CDR3 bases are TGTGCCACCAGTGGATCGGGAGGGTACAATCAGCCCCAGCATTTT.

The CDR3 DNA sequence: TGTGCCAGCAGTCAGACCCGGGGGTACACCGGGGAGCTGTTTTTT. Its protein is CASSQTRGYTGELFF. V and J are TRBV6-2 or TRBV6-3 and TRBJ2-2; TRBD2 is a possible D gene (6 bases). There are 15 residues in the CDR3. Trimming removed 5 bases from V and 3 bases from J, with 13 bases in between. Germline CDR1 MNHEY, CDR2 SVGEGT.

The chain links TRBV4-1 to TRBJ1-2; D gene uncertain. Trimming pared 4 bases from V and 0 bases from J, leaving 9 bases between. The CDR3 is 14 amino acids. Germline V gives CDR1 MGHRA, CDR2 YSYEKL. The CDR3 protein is CASSPTLSNYGYTF. The CDR3 coding sequence is TGCGCCAGCAGCCCGACACTTTCTAACTATGGCTACACCTTC.

This clonotype was seen many times. This chain uses TRBV14 with TRBJ1-1, with unresolved D. The CDR3 contains 15 residues. Germline V gives CDR1 SGHDN, CDR2 FVKESK. Trimming took off 1 base at V and 1 base at J, with 10 bases between the two ends. CDR3 DNA sequence: TGTGCCAGCAGCCAAGTGTGGGCAAAGAACACTGAAGCTTTCTTT. It yields the protein CASSQVWAKNTEAFF. Complete variable domain (other parts from reference TRBV14 and TRBJ1-1): EAGVTQFPSHSVIEKGQTVTLRCDPISGHDNLYWYRRVMGKEIKFLLHFVKESKQDESGMPNNRFLAERTGGTYSTLKVQPAELEDSGVYFCASSQVWAKNTEAFFGQGTRLTVV.

The V and J genes are TRBV3-1 and TRBJ2-3; no clear D gene. V shed 4 bases and J shed 1 base, with 6 bases lying between them. Germline V lookup: CDR1 LGHDT, CDR2 YNNKEL (reference sequence). The CDR3 spans 13 residues. The CDR3 spells CASSPTRTDTQYF. The DNA of the CDR3 is TGTGCCAGCAGCCCGACCCGCACAGATACGCAGTATTTT.

This chain connects TRBV7-8 to TRBJ2-1; D gene ambiguous. Germline CDR1 is SGHVS and CDR2 is FQNEAQ. V lost 8 bases and J lost 0, with 8 bases in between. The CDR3 is 13 amino acids. CDR3 protein: CASGDYSYNEQFF. CDR3 nucleotides: TGTGCCAGCGGGGATTACTCCTACAATGAGCAGTTCTTC.

This chain uses TRBV25-1 with TRBJ1-3, with D perhaps TRBD1 (5 bases). In germline, CDR1 is MGHDK, CDR2 SYGVNS. This CDR3 is 16 amino acids long. Trimming took off 3 bases at V and 2 bases at J, with 14 bases between the two ends. The CDR3 is CASSETVQQPGNTIYF. The CDR3 DNA reads as TGTGCCAGCAGTGAGACAGTCCAACAACCTGGAAACACCATATATTTT.

This clonotype was seen a few times. V and J are TRBV27 and TRBJ2-5; 7 bases agree with TRBD2. V shed 1 base, J shed 6 bases, and the junction held 5 bases outside the gene matches. The germline CDR1 and CDR2 sequences are MNHEY and SMNVEV (reference sequence). The CDR3 is 14 residues long. The CDR3 loop is CASSLLASGQTQYF. CDR3 sequence (DNA): TGTGCCAGCAGTTTATTGGCTAGCGGCCAGACCCAGTACTTC.

The chain recombines TRBV18 with TRBJ2-5; D gene uncertain. This CDR3 spans 14 amino acids. CDR1 is KGHSH, CDR2 LQKENI, per germline. V lost 3 bases and J 1 base, leaving 9 bases between the germline ends. CDR3 region: CASSPGRSQETQYF. The CDR3 coding sequence is TGTGCCAGCTCACCCGGACGGAGCCAAGAGACCCAGTACTTC.

The rearrangement uses TRBV6-5 and TRBJ1-2; 8 nucleotides align to TRBD1. After removal of 6 bases from V and 5 bases from J, the junction contained 8 bases not matched to a gene. The CDR3 totals 14 residues. CDR1 MNHEY and CDR2 SVGAGI come from the germline V gene. CDR3 in amino acids: CASRQTGERYGYTF. Written as DNA, the CDR3 is TGTGCCAGCAGACAGACAGGGGAACGTTATGGCTACACCTTC.

J is TRBJ1-1 and V is TRBV2; D is uncertain. Trimming cost V 2 bases and J 2 bases, with 9 bases left between them. Germline loops: CDR1 SNHLY, CDR2 FYNNEI. The CDR3 totals 14 residues. CDR3 region: CASSERQVNTEAFF. Here the CDR3 DNA reads TGTGCCAGCAGTGAAAGGCAGGTCAACACTGAAGCTTTCTTT.

Note on this clonotype: Relative to the germline gene, one junction end is altered; a read error may explain this. The chain couples TRBV2 to TRBJ1-6; D is unclear. Germline V gene lookup returns CDR1 SNHLY and CDR2 FYNNEI. This CDR3 region has 13 residues. CDR3 DNA sequence: TGTGCCAGCAGTGATCTGACGAATTCACCCCCCCACTTT. Protein: CASSDLTNSPPHF.

This clonotype was seen many times. V gene TRBV18 combines with J gene TRBJ1-1; D gene unclear. CDR3 size: 16 residues. Germline V gene sequence: CDR1 KGHSH, CDR2 LQKENI. Trimming removed 6 bases from V and 1 base from J, with 18 bases in between. The CDR3 DNA reads TGTGCCAGCTCCCCTAAAGGGAGGGCCCCGAACACTGAAGCTTTCTTT. It is translated as CASSPKGRAPNTEAFF.

This clonotype has only a few counts. One end of the junction fails to match germline, which may point to a read error. The chain uses TRBV20-1 and TRBJ2-5; weak D call: TRBD2 (6 bases). CDR3 length equals 12 residues. Germline lookup yields CDR1 DFQATT and CDR2 SNEGSKA (reference sequence). CDR3 nucleotide sequence: TGCAGTGCTAGAGATCTAGGCGGGACTGGGGATTTC. This translates into CSARDLGGTGDF.

In its sample, this clonotype was seen a few times. The chain employs TRBV5-1 and TRBJ2-2, with 8 positions matching TRBD2. The CDR3 totals 15 residues. V shed 5 bases and J 4 bases; nucleotides not matched to a gene: 7. Germline CDR1 SGHRS, CDR2 YFSETQ. The CDR3 nucleotides read TGCGCCAGCAGAGCGGGGGTAGCTAGCACCGGGGAGCTGTTTTTT. This codes for CASRAGVASTGELFF.

This clonotype was picked up a small number of times. This chain connects TRBV7-2 to TRBJ2-1; D is uncertain. The CDR3 runs 13 residues. Germline CDR1 reads SGHTA; CDR2 reads FQGNSA. The ends were cut back, 2 bases at V and 6 bases at J, with 8 bases in the middle. As DNA, the CDR3 is TGTGCCAGCAGCTTATCCCTGGGCAATGAGCAGTTCTTC. It is translated as CASSLSLGNEQFF.

This clonotype was counted only a few times. This chain links TRBV14 with TRBJ2-2, with D unresolved. Germline loops: CDR1 SGHDN, CDR2 FVKESK. This CDR3 contains 15 residues. Trimming pared 1 base from V and 4 bases from J, leaving 10 bases between. Here the CDR3 reads CASSQVAKITGELFF. The CDR3, as DNA: TGTGCCAGCAGCCAAGTGGCCAAGATCACCGGGGAGCTGTTTTTT.

The rearrangement joins TRBV28 to TRBJ1-2; D is possibly TRBD1 (5 bases). V was cut by 5 bases and J by 5 bases, with 12 bases left in between. Germline V gene data show CDR1 as MDHEN and CDR2 as SYDVKM. The CDR3 loop spans 13 amino acids. The CDR3 loop reads CASSRDRRYGYTF. DNA for the CDR3: TGTGCCAGCAGTCGGGACCGAAGGTATGGCTACACCTTC.

Judged by abundance, this clonotype is medium-sized. The chain couples TRBV29-1 to TRBJ2-3; D unclear. The CDR3 is made up of 16 amino acids. Trimming pared 4 bases from V and 1 base from J, leaving 18 bases between. Germline V gives CDR1 SQVTM, CDR2 ANQGSEA. CDR3 amino acids: CSVVVSYKRGTDTQYF. The CDR3 nucleotides are TGCAGCGTTGTTGTGTCCTACAAACGGGGCACAGATACGCAGTATTTT.

In this sample, this clonotype turned up a few times. The chain is built from TRBV30 and TRBJ1-4; maybe TRBD1 (6 bases). Germline V lookup: CDR1 GTSNPN, CDR2 SVGIG (reference sequence). CDR3 length equals 15 residues. Trimming cost V 0 bases and J 7 bases, with 15 bases left between them. CDR3 nucleotide sequence: TGTGCCTGGAGTGTAAGGGGGGAGGAATTTGAAAAACTGTTTTTT. Translating gives CAWSVRGEEFEKLFF. Combining the CDR3 with reference TRBV30 and TRBJ1-4 gives the whole variable domain SQTIHQWPATLVQPVGSPLSLECTVEGTSNPNLYWYRQAAGRGLQLLFYSVGIGQISSEVPQNLSASRPQDRQFILSSKKLLLSDSGFYLCAWSVRGEEFEKLFFGSGTQLSVL.

This sequence joins TRBV12-3 or TRBV12-4 and TRBJ1-5, with D maybe TRBD1 (5 bases). Trimming shortened V by 0 bases and J by 1 base, and 7 bases separated the two germline ends. The CDR3 totals 15 residues. In DNA form, the CDR3 reads TGTGCCAGCAGTTTAGCGCGGGACAGCAATCAGCCCCAGCATTTT. Amino acids: CASSLARDSNQPQHF.

This clonotype was seen a handful of times. This rearrangement joins TRBV29-1 to TRBJ1-2, with D perhaps TRBD1 (5 bases). CDR3 length: 11 residues. Trimming shortened V by 4 bases and J by 11 bases, and 14 bases separated the two germline ends. The V gene's germline CDR1 is SQVTM and CDR2 ANQGSEA. Here the CDR3 DNA reads TGCAGCGTTGGACAGTACCCTGGATACACCTTC. This translates into CSVGQYPGYTF. The whole variable domain, remainder taken from reference TRBV29-1 and TRBJ1-2, is SAVISQKPSRDICQRGTSLTIQCQVDSQVTMMFWYRQQPGQSLTLIATANQGSEATYESGFVIDKFPISRPNLTFSTLTVSNMSPEDSSIYLCSVGQYPGYTFGSGTRLTVV.

This clonotype was observed many times. J is TRBJ2-5 and V is TRBV20-1; TRBD2 aligns across 12 bases. V gave up 0 bases and J gave up 4 bases; unmatched junction bases: 9. From germline, CDR1 is DFQATT and CDR2 SNEGSKA (reference sequence). This CDR3 is 17 amino acids long. The CDR3 nucleotides read TGCAGTGCTAGAGATCCGTCTAGCGGGGGGGCAGGAGAGACCCAGTACTTC. Its protein product is CSARDPSSGGAGETQYF.

This clonotype showed up just a few times. J is TRBJ1-4 and V is TRBV6-5, with unresolved D. Trimming stripped 2 bases from V and 0 bases from J, with 13 bases between. The CDR3 runs 17 residues. CDR1 is MNHEY, CDR2 SVGAGI, per germline. CDR3 DNA: TGTGCCAGCAGTTACGGGCGCAACCGTCCAACTAATGAAAAACTGTTTTTT. Residues: CASSYGRNRPTNEKLFF.

The chain is built from TRBV7-9 and TRBJ2-3; no clear D gene. The V end was cut by 5 bases, the J end by 5 bases, with 5 bases between. This CDR3 is 11 amino acids long. The germline V gene encodes CDR1 SEHNR and CDR2 FQNEAQ (reference sequence). The CDR3 nucleotides are TGTGCCAGCAGCGACGTAGATACGCAGTATTTT. Protein sequence: CASSDVDTQYF.

This clonotype was seen a handful of times. This chain connects TRBV6-6 to TRBJ1-5, with 11 bases aligning to TRBD1. Germline V gene lookup returns CDR1 MNHNY and CDR2 SVGAGI (reference sequence). Trimming cost V 4 bases and J 2 bases; bases outside gene matches: 1. CDR3 size: 15 residues. CDR3 protein: CASSWGQGGNQPQHF. The CDR3 DNA reads as TGTGCCAGCAGTTGGGGACAGGGGGGCAATCAGCCCCAGCATTTT.

The chain's CDR3 is CASSHPGTGVSPLHF. Written as DNA, the CDR3 is TGCGCCAGCAGCCATCCCGGGACAGGGGTTTCACCCCTCCACTTT. This chain joins TRBV4-1 and TRBJ1-6; 10 bases align to TRBD1. The CDR3 covers 15 residues. V shed 3 bases, J shed 9 bases, and the junction held 5 bases outside the gene matches. Germline loops: CDR1 MGHRA, CDR2 YSYEKL.